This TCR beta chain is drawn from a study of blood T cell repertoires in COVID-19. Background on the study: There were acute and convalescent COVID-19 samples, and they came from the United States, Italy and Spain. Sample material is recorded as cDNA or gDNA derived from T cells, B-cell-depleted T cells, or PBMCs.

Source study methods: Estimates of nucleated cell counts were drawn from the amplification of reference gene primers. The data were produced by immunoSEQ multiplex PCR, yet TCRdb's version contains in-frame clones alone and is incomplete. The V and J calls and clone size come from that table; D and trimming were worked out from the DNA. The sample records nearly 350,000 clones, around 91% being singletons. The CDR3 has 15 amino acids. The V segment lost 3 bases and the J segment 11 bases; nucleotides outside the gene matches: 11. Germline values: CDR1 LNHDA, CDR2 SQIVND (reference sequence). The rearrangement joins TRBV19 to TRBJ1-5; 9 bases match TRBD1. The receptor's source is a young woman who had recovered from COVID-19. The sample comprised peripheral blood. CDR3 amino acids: CASSMVQGAFETQHF. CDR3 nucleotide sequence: TGTGCCAGTAGTATGGTACAGGGGGCGTTCGAAACCCAGCATTTT.